This TCR beta chain was recovered during a study of shared clonotypes between healthy human individuals (dated by TCRdb to about 2020). In terms of the full investigation: The cohort comprised two women and a few men aged 18 to 49 years. The study deeply sequenced blood TCR repertoires of about five healthy adults to estimate repertoire size and the extent of clonotype sharing between individuals. Between about 0.8 and 8.9 billion PBMCs per donor were obtained by leukapheresis. Per donor, three plates each were used for CD4 naive and CD4 memory, two for CD8 naive, and one for CD8 memory. Libraries were prepared and TCR repertoires were sequenced by different laboratories using diverse techniques, in order to increase sequencing depth and limit assay-specific biases. Broad study findings and their caveats: Based on pairwise subsampling, the degree of clonotype sharing among donors was expected to be affected by sequencing depth. Because the study included only a small number of donors, the genetic and exposure-history diversity represented was limited. Compared with non-shared clonotypes, the clonotypes found in all four sorted-subset donors had higher generation probabilities. Incomplete sequencing was indicated by rarefaction of sorted-subset datasets, despite the large sequencing depth. Sharing across several donors was observed for about 5% of naive CD4, over 3% of naive CD8, over 2% of memory CD4, and roughly 0.43% of memory CD8 clonotypes. Sampling was restricted to blood, and TCR repertoires in tissue are likely to differ from TCR repertoires in blood. Estimated clonotype richness was generally larger for naive than for memory subsets.

Using the deep immunoSEQ assay, TCR CDR3 regions were amplified from genomic DNA by multiplex PCR. Extracted genomic DNA from each cell subset was distributed evenly across all wells of several immunoSEQ 96-well plates, and each plate was treated as a replicate. For sorted subsets, 200 to 250 ng of genomic DNA, equivalent to about 30,000 T cell genomes, went into each replicate PCR. The purified libraries were quantified using a Qubit 3.0 fluorometer, sized with a Bioanalyzer 2100, and then quantified again using the KAPA Library Quantification kit. A separate single-read 150-cycle Illumina NextSeq 550 flow cell was used to sequence each immunoSEQ 96-well plate. As for the original processing: Because the immunoSEQ output held only junctional sequences and lacked quality scores, the filtering could not match the filtering applied to full-length reads. To assign V/J genes and CDR3, sequences were annotated using PyIR, a Python wrapper for IgBLAST v1.9, with IMGT germline references. Any read was removed if the V/J assignment was weak (E-value above 1e-6), the CDR3 was missing, or the read contained stop codons, out-of-frame junctions, or ambiguous translated residues. A V3J clonotype was defined by an identical inferred V gene, J gene, and CDR3 amino acid sequence. Percentage overlap between repertoires was computed as shared unique clonotypes divided by the size of the smaller repertoire. Three approaches were used to assess repertoire richness: RTK rarefaction, the Chao1 estimator, and Recon v2.1 estimates of unobserved clonotypes. Generation probabilities for all TCRbeta clonotypes obtained by the gDNA method from several donors were computed using OLGA. The source is immuneACCESS, and TCRdb retained only in-frame sequences with V and J called. Part of the clones is not carried over; for the studies checked, unresolved V genes explain less than half of this, and the remainder is unexplained. The DNA was the basis for D and trimming; V, J and clone size are from that table. This sample has some 2 million clones in its table, and roughly 95% of those were observed once. Of the sample, roughly 1.1% is held by the ten largest clones.

For the CD8 naive samples, CD45RO-negative cells were positively selected for CCR7, yielding a CD45RA+CCR7+ population from which TemRA cells were excluded. The donors were healthy, HIV-negative adults who had no recently reported acute infections or vaccinations. Every donor was a Caucasian adult residing in Nashville, Tennessee, USA. Blood was collected by leukapheresis, and PBMCs were isolated by Ficoll-Histopaque density gradient centrifugation and then cryopreserved in liquid nitrogen vapor phase. Analytical flow cytometry was used to check the purity and quantity of each magnetically sorted T cell population. Each sorted fraction had its genomic DNA isolated and then quantified by UV absorbance on a Nanodrop 2000c. On this clone itself: Its antigen remains undetermined. Nothing much larger sits one base from this clone, and base qualities are not available.

The sequence derives from a man aged 18 to 35 in good health. Sequenced material: naive CD8+ T cells sorted from blood. The sample's cell subset or site label, in plain terms: CD45RA+CCR7+.

The DNA is TGCGCCAGCAGCCAAGAAGACAGTTGGGGGACTGAAGCTTTCTTT. Translated, this is CASSQEDSWGTEAFF. The rearrangement joined TRBV4-3 to TRBJ1-1, and TRBD1 may be the D gene, going by 5 matching bases. V gives up 0 bases and J gives up 5 bases, and the segment between their germline ends measures 13 bases. The cysteine opens and the phenylalanine closes a CDR3 of 15 amino acids. Left in the record is the CDR3 DNA by itself, 45 bases read in frame from the first base. Reading the germline V gene gives CDR1 LGHNA and CDR2 YSLEER.